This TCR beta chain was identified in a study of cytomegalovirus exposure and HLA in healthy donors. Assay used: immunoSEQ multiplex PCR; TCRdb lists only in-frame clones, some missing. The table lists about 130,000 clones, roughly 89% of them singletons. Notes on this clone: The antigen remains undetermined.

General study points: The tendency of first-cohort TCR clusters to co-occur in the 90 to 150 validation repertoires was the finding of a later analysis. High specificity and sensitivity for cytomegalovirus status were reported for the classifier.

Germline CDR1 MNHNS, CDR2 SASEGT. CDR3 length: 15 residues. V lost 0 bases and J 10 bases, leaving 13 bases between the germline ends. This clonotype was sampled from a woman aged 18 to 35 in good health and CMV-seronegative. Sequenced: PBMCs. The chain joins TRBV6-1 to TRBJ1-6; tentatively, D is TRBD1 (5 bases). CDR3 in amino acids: CASSEAGEKFSPLHF. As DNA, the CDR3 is TGTGCCAGCAGTGAAGCAGGGGAAAAATTCTCACCCCTCCACTTT.